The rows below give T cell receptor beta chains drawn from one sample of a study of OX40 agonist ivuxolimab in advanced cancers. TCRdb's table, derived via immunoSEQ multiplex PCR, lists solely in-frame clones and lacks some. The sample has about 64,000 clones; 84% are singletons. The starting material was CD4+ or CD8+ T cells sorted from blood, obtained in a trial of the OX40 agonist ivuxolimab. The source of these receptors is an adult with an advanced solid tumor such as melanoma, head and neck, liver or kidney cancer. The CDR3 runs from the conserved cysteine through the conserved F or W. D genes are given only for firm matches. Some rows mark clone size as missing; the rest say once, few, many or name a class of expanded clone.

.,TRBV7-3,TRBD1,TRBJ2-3,CASSRAPGQGVENTQYF,TGTGCCAGCAGCAGAGCCCCGGGACAGGGGGTTGAGAATACGCAGTATTTT
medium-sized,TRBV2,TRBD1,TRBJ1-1,CASASETGGTEAFF,TGTGCCAGCGCGTCCGAGACAGGGGGCACTGAAGCTTTCTTT
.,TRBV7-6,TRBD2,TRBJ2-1,CASSATREGRANEQFF,TGTGCCAGCAGCGCGACCCGGGAGGGCCGGGCCAATGAGCAGTTCTTC
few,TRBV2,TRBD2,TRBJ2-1,CASSSPGGGRDNEQFF,TGTGCCAGCAGTTCCCCGGGGGGGGGAAGAGACAATGAGCAGTTCTTC
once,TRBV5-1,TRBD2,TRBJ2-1,CASSGTSGYNEQFF,TGCGCCAGCAGTGGGACTAGCGGATACAATGAGCAGTTCTTC
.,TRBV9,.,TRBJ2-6,CASSQSGANVLTF,TGTGCCAGCAGCCAATCTGGGGCCAACGTCCTGACTTTC
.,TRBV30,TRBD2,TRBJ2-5,CACPVPSGETQYF,TGTGCCTGTCCCGTTCCTAGCGGAGAGACCCAGTACTTC
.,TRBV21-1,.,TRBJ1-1,CASRRRQGLEAFF,TGTGCCAGTCGCCGAAGGCAGGGGCTCGAAGCTTTCTTT
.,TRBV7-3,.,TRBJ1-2,CASSLGRNYGYTF,TGTGCCAGCAGCTTGGGCAGAAACTATGGCTACACCTTC
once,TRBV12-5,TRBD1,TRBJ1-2,CASGLGTGWDYGYTF,TGTGCTAGTGGTTTGGGGACAGGGTGGGACTATGGCTACACCTTC
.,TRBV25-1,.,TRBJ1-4,CASEKTDNEKLFF,TGTGCCAGCGAGAAGACTGATAATGAAAAACTGTTTTTT
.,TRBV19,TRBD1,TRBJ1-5,CASSTQGGVSNQPQHF,TGTGCCAGTAGTACCCAGGGGGGGGTAAGCAATCAGCCCCAGCATTTT
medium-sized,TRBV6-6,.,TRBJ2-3,CASRATTDTQYF,TGTGCCAGCAGGGCCACCACAGATACGCAGTATTTT
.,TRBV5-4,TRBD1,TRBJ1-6,CASSVDRGRGGSPLHF,TGTGCCAGCAGCGTCGACAGGGGGCGAGGCGGTTCACCCCTCCACTTT
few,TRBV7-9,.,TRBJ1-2,CASSPTKLYGYTF,TGTGCCAGCAGCCCGACGAAACTTTATGGCTACACCTTC
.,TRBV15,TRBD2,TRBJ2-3,CATSRDRLAGGRPRYF,TGTGCCACCAGCAGAGATCGGCTAGCGGGGGGAAGGCCTAGGTATTTT
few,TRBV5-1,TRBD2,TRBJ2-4,CASSFGGTSVGKNIQYF,TGCGCCAGCAGCTTCGGGGGGACTAGCGTCGGCAAAAACATTCAGTACTTC
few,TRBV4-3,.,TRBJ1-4,CASSQDPSGVNEKLFF,TGCGCCAGCAGCCAAGATCCCTCGGGGGTTAATGAAAAACTGTTTTTT
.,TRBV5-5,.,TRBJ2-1,CASSLDDSYNEQFF,TGTGCCAGCAGCTTGGATGACAGTTACAATGAGCAGTTCTTC
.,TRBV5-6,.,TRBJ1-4,CASSLRTGRNEKLFF,TGTGCCAGCAGCCTTCGGACGGGGCGGAATGAAAAACTGTTTTTT
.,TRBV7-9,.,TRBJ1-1,CASSLGQPGGTEAFF,TGTGCCAGCAGCTTAGGGCAACCTGGAGGCACTGAAGCTTTCTTT
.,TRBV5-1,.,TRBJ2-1,CASSKPGGDNEQFF,TGCGCCAGCAGCAAGCCGGGGGGCGACAATGAGCAGTTCTTC
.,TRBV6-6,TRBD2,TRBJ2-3,CASRPLLAGAADTQYF,TGTGCCAGCAGGCCCCTACTAGCGGGAGCTGCAGATACGCAGTATTTT
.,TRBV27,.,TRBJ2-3,CASRQLRSGGATDTQYF,TGTGCCAGCAGACAACTCAGAAGCGGAGGGGCGACAGATACGCAGTATTTT
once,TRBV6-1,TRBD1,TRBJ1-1,CASILRQGNTEAFF,TGTGCCAGCATATTGAGACAGGGGAACACTGAAGCTTTCTTT
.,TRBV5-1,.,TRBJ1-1,CASSSEGSGYTEAFF,TGCGCCAGCAGCTCGGAGGGGTCGGGGTACACTGAAGCTTTCTTT
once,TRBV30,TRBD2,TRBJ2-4,CAWSTPTVAGGYIQYF,TGTGCCTGGAGTACCCCTACCGTAGCGGGGGGTTACATTCAGTACTTC
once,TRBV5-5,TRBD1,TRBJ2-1,CASSRDRDRAGGQFF,TGTGCCAGCAGCCGAGACCGGGACAGGGCGGGTGGGCAGTTCTTC
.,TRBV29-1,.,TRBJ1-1,CSVPRVSTEAFF,TGCAGCGTCCCCAGGGTGAGCACTGAAGCTTTCTTT
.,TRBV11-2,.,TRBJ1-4,CASSLGAGPTNEKLFF,TGTGCCAGCAGCTTAGGGGCGGGTCCAACTAATGAAAAACTGTTTTTT
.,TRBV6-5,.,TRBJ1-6,CASRGGFTSPLHF,TGTGCCAGCAGAGGAGGGTTTACTTCACCCCTCCACTTT
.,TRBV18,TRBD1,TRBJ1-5,CASSVQGSNQPQHF,TGTGCCAGCTCAGTACAGGGGAGCAATCAGCCCCAGCATTTT
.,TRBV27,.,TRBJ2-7,CASSQPVPPYEQYF,TGTGCCAGCAGCCAACCCGTCCCCCCGTACGAGCAGTACTTC
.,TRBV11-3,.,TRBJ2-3,CASSLTGSADTQYF,TGTGCCAGCAGCTTGACGGGGTCAGCAGATACGCAGTATTTT
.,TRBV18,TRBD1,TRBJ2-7,CASSPGTGSSYEQYF,TGTGCCAGCTCTCCTGGGACAGGGTCCTCCTACGAGCAGTACTTC
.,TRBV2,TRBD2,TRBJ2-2,CASSPTSGRHTGELFF,TGTGCCAGCAGTCCAACTAGCGGGAGGCACACCGGGGAGCTGTTTTTT
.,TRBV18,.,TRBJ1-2,CASSPGGEISYGYTF,TGTGCCAGCTCACCCGGCGGGGAGATAAGTTATGGCTACACCTTC
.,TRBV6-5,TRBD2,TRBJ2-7,CASRAPSGGYEQYF,TGTGCCAGCAGAGCCCCTAGCGGGGGTTACGAGCAGTACTTC
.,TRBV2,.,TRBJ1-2,CASRRLQGIYGYTF,TGTGCCAGCAGGCGCTTACAGGGTATCTATGGCTACACCTTC
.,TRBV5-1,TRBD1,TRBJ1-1,CASSLRVQGDTEAFF,TGCGCCAGCAGCTTGAGGGTACAGGGGGACACTGAAGCTTTCTTT
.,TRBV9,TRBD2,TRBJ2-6,CASSVPGGASASSGANVLTF,TGTGCCAGCAGCGTCCCGGGAGGGGCTAGCGCAAGCTCTGGGGCCAACGTCCTGACTTTC
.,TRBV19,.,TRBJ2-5,CASSLRGQETQYF,TGTGCCAGTAGTCTCCGGGGGCAAGAGACCCAGTACTTC
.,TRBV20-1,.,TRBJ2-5,CSALGERAQYF,TGCAGTGCCCTCGGGGAGCGAGCCCAGTACTTC
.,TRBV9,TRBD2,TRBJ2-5,CASSVGSGELLVTQYF,TGTGCCAGCAGCGTTGGTAGCGGGGAACTGCTGGTGACCCAGTACTTC
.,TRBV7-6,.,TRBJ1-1,CASSLGRIMNTEAFF,TGTGCCAGCAGCTTGGGACGGATTATGAACACTGAAGCTTTCTTT
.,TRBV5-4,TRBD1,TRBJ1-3,CASSSDRANTIYF,TGTGCCAGCAGCTCTGACAGGGCGAACACCATATATTTT
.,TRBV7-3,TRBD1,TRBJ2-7,CASSLAGTGGEEQYF,TGTGCCAGCAGCCTAGCCGGGACAGGGGGCGAGGAGCAGTACTTC
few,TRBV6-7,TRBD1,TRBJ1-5,CASSFTGEWNQPQHF,TGTGCCAGCAGTTTTACAGGGGAATGGAATCAGCCCCAGCATTTT
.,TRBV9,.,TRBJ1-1,CASSVGQSTEAFF,TGTGCCAGCAGCGTAGGTCAGTCAACTGAAGCTTTCTTT
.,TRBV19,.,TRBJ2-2,CATLRGTGELFF,TGTGCCACCCTAAGGGGTACCGGGGAGCTGTTTTTT
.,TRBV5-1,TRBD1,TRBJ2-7,CASSLTGGSGEQYF,TGCGCCAGCAGCTTGACAGGGGGCTCGGGCGAGCAGTACTTC
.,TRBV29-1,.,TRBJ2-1,CSVEDRLTSKFF,TGCAGCGTTGAAGATCGTCTGACTTCAAAGTTCTTC
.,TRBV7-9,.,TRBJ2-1,CASRSGRNEQFF,TGTGCCAGCAGATCGGGGCGGAATGAGCAGTTCTTC